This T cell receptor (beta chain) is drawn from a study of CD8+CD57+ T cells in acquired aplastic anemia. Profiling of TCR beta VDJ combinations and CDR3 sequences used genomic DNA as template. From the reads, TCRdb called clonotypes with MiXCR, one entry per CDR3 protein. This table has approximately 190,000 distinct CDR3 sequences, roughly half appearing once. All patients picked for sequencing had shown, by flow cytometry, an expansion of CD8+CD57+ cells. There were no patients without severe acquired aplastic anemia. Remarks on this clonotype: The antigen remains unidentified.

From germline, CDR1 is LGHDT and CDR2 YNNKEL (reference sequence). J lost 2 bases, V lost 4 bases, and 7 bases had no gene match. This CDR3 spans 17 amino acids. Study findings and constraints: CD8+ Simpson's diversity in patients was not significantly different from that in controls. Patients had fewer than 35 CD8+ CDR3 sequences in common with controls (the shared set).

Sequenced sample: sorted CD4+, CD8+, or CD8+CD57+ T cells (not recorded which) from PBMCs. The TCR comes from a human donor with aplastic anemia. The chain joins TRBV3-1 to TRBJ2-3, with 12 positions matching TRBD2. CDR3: CASSLPTSGRTTDTQYF. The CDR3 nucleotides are TGTGCCAGCAGCCTACCGACTAGCGGGAGAACCACAGATACGCAGTATTTT.